The T cell receptor (beta chain) described here comes from a study of T-cell memory formation after mild COVID-19. Study information: TCR clustering was largely donor specific.

MiXCR was run by TCRdb on the 5' RACE reads, yielding one entry per CDR3 protein. This table has 150,000 to 200,000 distinct CDR3 sequences, roughly 17% appearing once. The study, taken as a whole, reports: CD4+ clones that contracted lay mainly in CM and EM; CD8+ ones lay in EMRA. There was a balanced CD4/CD8 profile in clones contracting day 15 to 85, and later expanders leaned CD4+.

The V and J ends lost 7 bases and 1 base respectively, with 8 bases between them. Germline values: CDR1 MNHEY, CDR2 SVGEGT. This CDR3 has 13 residues. Points on this clonotype: The antigen remains unidentified.

The chain is built from TRBV6-2 or TRBV6-3 and TRBJ1-5; D gene ambiguous. Input material: PBMCs or a T cell subset sorted from them (not recorded which). The sequence came from an adult woman who had mild COVID-19 (a few samples of this study predate the infection). Cell type and time point are not known. CDR3 sequence (DNA): TGTGCCAGCAAGGCAGAGAGCAATCAGCCCCAGCATTTT. It encodes CASKAESNQPQHF.